Listed below are T cell receptor beta chains from one sample, sequenced in a study of technical replicates of blood from several donors. Data came from immunoSEQ multiplex PCR; TCRdb stores just in-frame clones and leaves some out. This table has under 70,000 clones, roughly 84% appearing once. The sample taken for sequencing was PBMCs. These receptors all stem from a human donor in good health. Some clones in this sample may be carry-over from other donors' samples. Each CDR3 is given with its conserved first and last residue. A D gene is named only where the DNA matches it firmly. The size of a clone is reported for some rows only, either as once, few or many, or as a class for expanded clones.

NA	TRBJ1-3	TRBV19	TRBD1	TGTGCCAGTAGTATGGGGACAGCCGCTGGAAACACCATATATTTT	CASSMGTAAGNTIYF
NA	TRBJ2-4	TRBV7-2	NA	TGTGCCAGCAGCTCCCTCTCCAGTCTAGCCAAAAACATTCAGTACTTC	CASSSLSSLAKNIQYF
few	TRBJ1-1	TRBV9	NA	TGTGCCAGCAGCGTAGATTCAGGGAAGGGGTCGGACACTGAAGCTTTCTTT	CASSVDSGKGSDTEAFF
once	TRBJ2-5	TRBV9	NA	TGTGCCAGCAGCCTGCGGGGCAGCTTTGAGACCCAGTACTTC	CASSLRGSFETQYF
NA	TRBJ1-1	TRBV18	NA	TGTGCCAGCTCACCTATCCTGAACACTGAAGCTTTCTTT	CASSPILNTEAFF
NA	TRBJ1-2	TRBV7-9	TRBD1	TGTGCCAGCAGCTTACCCTACCGGGACAGGGGTTTTGGCTACACCTTC	CASSLPYRDRGFGYTF
NA	TRBJ1-2	TRBV2	NA	TGTGCCAGCAGTCCTGACACGAACTATGGCTACACCTTC	CASSPDTNYGYTF
NA	TRBJ1-6	TRBV5-6	NA	TGTGCCAGCAGCTTGGGGCAGGGGTTTTCTTCACCCCTCCACTTT	CASSLGQGFSSPLHF
NA	TRBJ1-2	TRBV2	NA	TGTGCCAGCAGTGAGAGGCAGTCGGGAGGCTACACCTTC	CASSERQSGGYTF
few	TRBJ1-1	TRBV9	TRBD1	TGTGCCAGCAGCGTAGGGGGACAGGGGACTGAAGCTTTCTTT	CASSVGGQGTEAFF
NA	TRBJ2-1	TRBV2	TRBD2	TGTGCCAGTAGACTCGACGGGGGGAATGAGCAGTTCTTC	CASRLDGGNEQFF
few	TRBJ2-5	TRBV5-4	NA	TGTGCCAGCAGCTTGCGGTTCTCCGAGACCCAGTACTTC	CASSLRFSETQYF